Listed below are T cell receptor beta chains from one sample, sequenced in a study of yellow fever vaccine responses in identical twins. TCRdb re-called the RT-PCR reads through MiXCR, storing one row per CDR3 protein. The repertoire holds about 23,000 distinct CDR3 sequences, with under 85% as singletons. Sequences were derived from T cells from blood (PBMCs), unsorted or a sorted subset (not recorded which), sampled before or after yellow fever vaccination (not recorded which). These receptors were taken from a woman under 30 who received the yellow fever vaccine. Each CDR3 is given with its conserved first and last residue. Fields, in order: clone size, V gene, D gene, J gene, CDR3 protein, CDR3 DNA. A D gene is named only where the DNA matches it firmly. Clone size is given for some rows only: seen once, a few or many times, or a class if the clone is expanded.

once	TRBV29-1	TRBD1	TRBJ2-1	CSADWTGSNEQFF	TGCAGCGCTGACTGGACAGGGAGCAATGAGCAGTTCTTC
-	TRBV12-3/TRBV12-4	TRBD2	TRBJ2-1	CASRWEGGRDEQFF	TGTGCCAGCAGGTGGGAGGGAGGGCGAGATGAGCAGTTCTTC
-	TRBV2	TRBD1	TRBJ2-2	CATEQGTNTGELFF	TGTGCCACCGAACAGGGGACGAACACCGGGGAGCTGTTTTTT
-	TRBV20-1	TRBD2	TRBJ2-1	CSATTAGGYNEQFF	TGCAGTGCTACAACAGCGGGGGGATACAATGAGCAGTTCTTC
-	TRBV29-1	-	TRBJ2-1	CSVRPSNEQFF	TGCAGCGTAAGACCGTCCAATGAGCAGTTCTTC
few	TRBV7-6	TRBD2	TRBJ2-3	CASSPGLAGSTDTQYF	TGTGCCAGCAGCCCGGGACTAGCGGGGAGCACAGATACGCAGTATTTT
-	TRBV12-3/TRBV12-4	TRBD2	TRBJ2-1	CASRDTSGGLNEQFF	TGTGCCAGCAGGGATACTAGCGGGGGGCTCAATGAGCAGTTCTTC
-	TRBV4-2	TRBD2	TRBJ2-2	CASSPLAGVNTGELFF	TGTGCCAGCAGCCCACTAGCGGGGGTAAACACCGGGGAGCTGTTTTTT
-	TRBV20-1	TRBD2	TRBJ2-3	CSAREAGDTQYF	TGCAGTGCTAGAGAAGCGGGGGATACGCAGTATTTT
-	TRBV4-3	-	TRBJ2-1	CASSPRTERYNEQFF	TGCGCCAGCAGCCCCCGGACGGAACGTTACAATGAGCAGTTCTTC
-	TRBV11-3	-	TRBJ1-2	CASRPTGSNGYTF	TGTGCCAGCAGACCTACAGGGTCTAATGGCTACACCTTC
few	TRBV2	TRBD1	TRBJ2-2	CASSSGQVSPGELFF	TGTGCCAGCAGTTCGGGACAGGTGTCCCCCGGGGAGCTGTTTTTT
-	TRBV11-1	TRBD1	TRBJ1-6	CASSFHPGTGNSPLHF	TGTGCCAGCAGCTTTCATCCCGGGACAGGAAATTCACCCCTCCACTTT
-	TRBV20-1	-	TRBJ1-2	CSARASGTYGYTF	TGCAGTGCTAGAGCTTCAGGGACCTATGGCTACACCTTC
few	TRBV4-1	-	TRBJ2-2	CASSQLVEGTGELFF	TGCGCCAGCAGCCAATTGGTGGAGGGCACCGGGGAGCTGTTTTTT
-	TRBV5-4	-	TRBJ2-7	CASSLRPERNYEQYF	TGTGCCAGCAGCTTGCGGCCAGAGCGAAACTACGAGCAGTACTTC
-	TRBV13	-	TRBJ1-5	CASSLGENQPQHF	TGTGCCAGCAGCTTAGGGGAGAATCAGCCCCAGCATTTT
-	TRBV18	-	TRBJ2-5	CASSPPGGTQYF	TGTGCCAGCTCACCACCGGGCGGAACCCAGTACTTC
-	TRBV7-7	-	TRBJ2-2	CASSLYKNTGELFF	TGTGCCAGCAGCTTATACAAGAACACCGGGGAGCTGTTTTTT
-	TRBV2	-	TRBJ2-7	CASSEMYWDEQYF	TGTGCCAGCAGTGAAATGTATTGGGACGAGCAGTACTTC
-	TRBV19	-	TRBJ1-5	CASSQGYSNQPQHF	TGTGCCAGTAGTCAGGGGTATAGCAATCAGCCCCAGCATTTT